These 5 T cell receptor beta chains originate from one sample sequenced in a study of T cell changes during pregnancy in multiple sclerosis. Clones were read by immunoSEQ multiplex PCR, and TCRdb kept only the in-frame ones, dropping some. Of around 46,000 clones listed, 75% to 90% are singletons. The input for sequencing was CD8+ T cells from peripheral blood mononuclear cells, taken in the second trimester of pregnancy. The receptors were sampled from a female donor with multiple sclerosis, enrolled in a pregnancy study.

The rearrangement uses TRBV6-1 and TRBJ1-2; D may be TRBD1 (5 bases). This CDR3 spans 14 amino acids. Per the germline V gene, CDR1 is MNHNS and CDR2 is SASEGT. V was shortened by 6 bases and J by 2 bases, with 13 bases between the two germline ends. CDR3 bases: TGTGCCAGCAGGTTGCGGGACGAGAACTATGGCTACACCTTC. Its translation is CASRLRDENYGYTF.

The chain recombines TRBV5-4 with TRBJ2-1, with D unresolved. V dropped 0 bases and J dropped 5 bases, with 9 bases sitting between them. Germline loops: CDR1 SGHNT, CDR2 YYREEE (reference sequence). CDR3 length: 14 residues. CDR3: CASSLAIGDNEQFF. The CDR3 region has the DNA TGTGCCAGCAGCTTGGCGATCGGTGACAATGAGCAGTTCTTC.

The V call is TRBV5-4, the J call TRBJ2-3; possible D gene TRBD2, 5 bases. This CDR3 spans 16 amino acids. The V end was cut by 4 bases, the J end by 10 bases, with 25 bases between. Germline V lookup: CDR1 SGHNT, CDR2 YYREEE (reference sequence). Here the CDR3 DNA reads TGTGCCAGCAGCCCCGGTCTGGACTCCCCGGTGGCGGCGCAGTATTTT. Protein: CASSPGLDSPVAAQYF.

The CDR3 sequence: CASSHPSPGHEQYF. As DNA, the CDR3 is TGCGCCAGCAGTCACCCCTCCCCAGGGCACGAGCAGTACTTC. This chain links TRBV23-1 with TRBJ2-7, with D possibly matching TRBD1 (5 bases). TRBV23-1 is labeled an ORF, and its function is uncertain. Trimming removed 3 bases from V and 5 bases from J, with 14 bases in between. The CDR3 extends over 14 amino acids.

The chain couples TRBV18 to TRBJ2-7; D is undetermined. Germline V lookup: CDR1 KGHSH, CDR2 LQKENI. This CDR3 comprises 17 residues. Trimming shortened V by 2 bases and J by 0 bases, and 17 bases separated the two germline ends. CDR3: CASSPFDVSESSYEQYF. In DNA form, the CDR3 reads TGTGCCAGCTCACCATTTGATGTCAGCGAAAGCTCCTACGAGCAGTACTTC.